This TCR beta chain was observed in a study of spatial heterogeneity in lung cancer. There are a few counts of this clonotype. The target antigen is unknown. Since a much larger clone is just one base distant, this may be a read error. Each CDR3 protein is one row after TCRdb ran MiXCR on the 5' RACE reads. The table includes approximately 25,000 distinct CDR3 sequences, about 7% detected once. The CDR3 extends over 15 amino acids. CDR1 KGHSH and CDR2 LQKENI come from the germline V gene. As for time point: sample taken at primary tumor resection. Notes on the study in general: Relative to follow-up, resection was when ubiquitous expanded tumor TCRs appeared more in blood.

This receptor was identified in a male donor with early-stage non-small cell lung cancer. The rearrangement joins TRBV18 to TRBJ1-6; D may be TRBD1 (5 bases). The specimen was PBMCs, collected at surgery. The CDR3 DNA follows: TGTGTCAGCTCACCGAACTACCAGGGTAATTCACCCCTCCACTTT. This translates into CVSSPNYQGNSPLHF.